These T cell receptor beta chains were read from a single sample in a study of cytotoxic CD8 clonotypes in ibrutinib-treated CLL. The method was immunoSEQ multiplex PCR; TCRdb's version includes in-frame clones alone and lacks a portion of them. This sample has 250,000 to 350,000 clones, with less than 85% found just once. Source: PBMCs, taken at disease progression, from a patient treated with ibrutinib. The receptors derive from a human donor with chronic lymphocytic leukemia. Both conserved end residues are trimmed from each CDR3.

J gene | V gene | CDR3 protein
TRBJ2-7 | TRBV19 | ASSNRFSYEQY
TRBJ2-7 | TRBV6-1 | ASSEGRAATYEQY
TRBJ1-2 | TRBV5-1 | ASSLRTAYGYT
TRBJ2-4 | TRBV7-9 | ASSRMSGTRVFGNIQY
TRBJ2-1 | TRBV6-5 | ASSRVDEQF
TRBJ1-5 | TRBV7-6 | ASSLVTGGQPQH
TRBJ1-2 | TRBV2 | ASRRELGGNYGYT
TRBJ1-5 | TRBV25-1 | ASSDGGFNQPQH
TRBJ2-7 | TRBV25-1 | ASSSWDGSYEQY
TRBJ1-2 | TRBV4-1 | ASSTPLGALGSGYT
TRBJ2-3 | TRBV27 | ASSKRYRDRGPITDTQY
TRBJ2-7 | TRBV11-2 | ASSSLRDGGYPYEQY